The subject of this entry is one T cell receptor (beta chain). Its antigen remains unidentified. No qualities accompany the bases; no much larger clone lies one base away. The method was the immunoSEQ multiplex PCR assay. What TCRdb holds here is the immuneACCESS table cut down to in-frame rearrangements. Part of the clones is not present; checked against another copy, under half of the missing clones reflect an unresolved V gene, and the others are unexplained. The sample contains approximately 82,000 clones, roughly 93% of them found a single time. Around 1.3% of the sample lies in the top ten. The data were taken from a study of control samples from healthy donors and cancer patients (dated by TCRdb to about 2020). As encoded in the germline V gene, CDR1 is ENHRY while CDR2 is SYGVKD. V was cut back by 0 bases and J by 2 bases, leaving a gap of 13 bases between them. The CDR3, cysteine through phenylalanine, is 16 amino acids long. Only the CDR3 DNA is retained, 48 bases long and in frame from the first base.

This clonotype originated in a woman aged 40 to 50 with lung cancer. Sequencing was carried out using PBMCs. The chain couples TRBV10-3 to TRBJ1-2, with no confident D gene call. The sequenced DNA: TGTGCCATCAGTGAGTCGGAGTTAGTCCCAAACTATGGCTACACCTTC. Translated, this is CAISESELVPNYGYTF.